This passage covers 15 T cell receptor beta chains from one sample sequenced in a study of OX40 agonist ivuxolimab in advanced cancers. Sequenced by immunoSEQ multiplex PCR; TCRdb stores in-frame clones only, minus some. The table includes about 68,000 clones, less than 95% detected once. Source: CD4+ or CD8+ T cells sorted from blood, taken in a trial of the OX40 agonist ivuxolimab. All receptors come from an adult with an advanced solid tumor such as melanoma, head and neck, liver or kidney cancer.

Notes on this clone: The identical CDR3 is also encoded by other nucleotide sequences in the sample. V and J are TRBV15 and TRBJ2-7; 9 nucleotides match TRBD1. Germline CDR1 is LNHNV and CDR2 is YYDKDF (reference sequence). V was pared by 3 bases and J by 2 bases, with 2 bases of the junction left unmatched. The CDR3 is 14 residues long. In DNA, the CDR3 is TGTGCCACCAGCAGGGACAGGGGTCCCTACGAGCAGTACTTC. It codes for CATSRDRGPYEQYF.

The chain carries TRBV25-1 and TRBJ1-1, with D perhaps matching TRBD1 (5 bases). Trimming stripped 5 bases from V and 10 bases from J, with 11 bases between. CDR1 is MGHDK and CDR2 is SYGVNS in the germline V gene. This CDR3 region has 11 residues. Here the CDR3 DNA reads TGTGCCAGCAGTCCGGACATTGGAGCTTTCTTT. Translating gives CASSPDIGAFF.

The V call is TRBV2, the J call TRBJ2-3; D remains ambiguous. This CDR3 is built from 13 residues. Trimming removed 6 bases from V and 5 bases from J, with 12 bases in between. Germline lookup yields CDR1 SNHLY and CDR2 FYNNEI. The DNA for the CDR3 is TGTGCCAGCAGGGACCCCCCTGGAGATACGCAGTATTTT. Translated: CASRDPPGDTQYF.

Here the CDR3 DNA reads TGTGCCTGGAGTCGGGCTCAGGGGAGAGAGACCCAGTACTTC. Its translation: CAWSRAQGRETQYF. The V and J genes are TRBV30 and TRBJ2-5, with D possibly matching TRBD1 (6 bases). Germline lookup yields CDR1 GTSNPN and CDR2 SVGIG (reference sequence). This CDR3 contains 14 residues. Deletions cut 2 bases from V and 4 bases from J, with 14 bases between.

The rearrangement uses TRBV6-1 and TRBJ2-6; D is uncertain. CDR3 length: 15 amino acids. Per the germline V gene, CDR1 is MNHNS and CDR2 is SASEGT. Trimming removed 1 base from V and 0 bases from J, with 4 bases in between. The CDR3 region is CASSEGVSGANVLTF. The CDR3 DNA reads as TGTGCCAGCAGTGAAGGGGTCTCTGGGGCCAACGTCCTGACTTTC.

V gene TRBV6-5 combines with J gene TRBJ1-5; TRBD1 aligns across 10 bases. The CDR3 is 15 amino acids. CDR1 MNHEY and CDR2 SVGAGI come from the germline V gene. The trim removed 6 bases at V and 6 bases at J, leaving 8 bases unmatched. In DNA, the CDR3 is TGTGCCAGCAGACGACAGGGGGCGCTCGGTCAGCCCCAGCATTTT. This gives the protein CASRRQGALGQPQHF.

The chain uses TRBV19 and TRBJ2-2, with TRBD2 as a possible D gene (5 bases). This CDR3 has 15 residues. V was cut by 7 bases and J by 5 bases, with 17 bases left in between. From germline, CDR1 is LNHDA and CDR2 SQIVND (reference sequence). The CDR3 region has the DNA TGTGCCAGTACCCTAGGCCCCCGGGGAACCGGGGAGCTGTTTTTT. It encodes CASTLGPRGTGELFF.

The CDR3 protein is CSGLKRGARFNEQFF. The CDR3 nucleotides are TGCAGCGGACTCAAGCGGGGGGCCAGGTTCAATGAGCAGTTCTTC. V and J are TRBV29-1 and TRBJ2-1, with 9 bases fitting TRBD2. V was pared by 7 bases and J by 6 bases, with 13 bases of the junction left unmatched. Germline V CDR1 and CDR2: SQVTM, ANQGSEA. This CDR3 contains 15 residues.

This clone appeared a few times. J is TRBJ2-7 and V is TRBV30, with D tentatively TRBD2 (7 bases). This CDR3 comprises 13 residues. CDR1 and CDR2 (germline): GTSNPN, SVGIG (reference sequence). V was cut by 6 bases and J by 2 bases, with 14 bases left in between. This chain's CDR3 is CACAGASTYEQYF. CDR3 DNA sequence: TGTGCCTGTGCGGGGGCGTCCACCTACGAGCAGTACTTC.

The V and J genes are TRBV18 and TRBJ1-2; D is undetermined. V lost 6 bases, J lost 0 bases, and 8 bases lay in between. The length of the CDR3 is 13 residues. Per germline, CDR1 KGHSH and CDR2 LQKENI. CDR3 amino acids: CASSSRANYGYTF. The DNA of the CDR3 is TGTGCCAGCTCTTCTCGGGCTAACTATGGCTACACCTTC.

The rearrangement joins TRBV5-1 to TRBJ2-1; 13 bases are shared with TRBD2. CDR3 length: 15 amino acids. Germline-derived CDR1 and CDR2 are SGHRS and YFSETQ. After removal of 3 bases from V and 6 bases from J, the junction contained 3 bases not matched to a gene. CDR3 protein: CASSSGLAGSNEQFF. The CDR3 bases are TGCGCCAGCAGCTCGGGACTAGCGGGATCCAATGAGCAGTTCTTC.

The rearrangement joins TRBV6-5 to TRBJ2-5; 8 bases agree with TRBD1. The J call may be mistaken, given a closer DNA end match to TRBJ2-7. The CDR3 loop spans 15 amino acids. Per germline, CDR1 MNHEY and CDR2 SVGAGI. CDR3 amino acids: CASSYARQGAHEQYF. The CDR3 DNA is TGTGCCAGCAGTTACGCTCGCCAGGGGGCCCACGAGCAGTACTTC.

This rearrangement joins TRBV18 to TRBJ2-3, with 7 bases aligning to TRBD2. Germline CDR1 is KGHSH and CDR2 is LQKENI. This CDR3 has 18 amino acids. Germline trimming cut 3 bases from V and 6 bases from J; bases unmatched to any gene: 18. Written as DNA, the CDR3 is TGTGCCAGCTCACCCCTGGGCGGGAGCTTGGTAGTGTCGGATACGCAGTATTTT. It is translated as CASSPLGGSLVVSDTQYF.

The CDR3 here is CASSYSVGPRTDTQYF. CDR3 nucleotide sequence: TGTGCCAGCAGTTACTCAGTAGGCCCCCGCACAGATACGCAGTATTTT. The genes are TRBV6-5 and TRBJ2-3; D remains ambiguous. The CDR3 consists of 16 residues. Trimming left V 0 bases short and J 1 base short, with 11 bases between. The V gene's germline CDR1 is MNHEY and CDR2 SVGAGI.

This sequence joins TRBV29-1 and TRBJ1-2; D gene uncertain. Germline CDR1 reads SQVTM; CDR2 reads ANQGSEA. This CDR3 is 11 amino acids long. V lost 3 bases and J 10 bases, leaving 12 bases between the germline ends. CDR3 nucleotide sequence: TGCAGCGTTGATGCAGGACCTGCCTACACCTTC. Translation: CSVDAGPAYTF.